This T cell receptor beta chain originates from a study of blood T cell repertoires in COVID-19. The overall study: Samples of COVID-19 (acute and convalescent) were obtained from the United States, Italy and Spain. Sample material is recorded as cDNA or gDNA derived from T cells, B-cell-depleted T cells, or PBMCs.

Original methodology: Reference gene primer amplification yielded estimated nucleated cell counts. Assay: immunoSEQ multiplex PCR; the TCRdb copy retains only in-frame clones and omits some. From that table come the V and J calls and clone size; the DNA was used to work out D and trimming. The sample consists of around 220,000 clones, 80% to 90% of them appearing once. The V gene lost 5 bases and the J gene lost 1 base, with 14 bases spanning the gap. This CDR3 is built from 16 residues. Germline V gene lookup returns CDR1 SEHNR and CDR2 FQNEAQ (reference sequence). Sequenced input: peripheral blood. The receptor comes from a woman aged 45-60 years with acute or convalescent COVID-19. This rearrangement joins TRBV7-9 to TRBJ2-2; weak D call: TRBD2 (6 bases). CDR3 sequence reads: CASSPPGDGNTGELFF. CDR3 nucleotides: TGTGCCAGCAGCCCGCCGGGGGATGGGAACACCGGGGAGCTGTTTTTT.